This T cell receptor (beta chain) was identified during a study of OX40 agonist ivuxolimab in advanced cancers. Whole-study context: At 0.01 to 10 mg/kg, ivuxolimab was administered intravenously to patients every 2 weeks. Study findings and constraints: Near-lowest levels of clonal expansion characterized partial responders at 0.1-3.0 mg/kg. Expanded peripheral T cells had an undetermined antigen specificity. With doses of 0.1 to 3.0 mg/kg, CD4+ and CD8+ blood T cells had undergone clonal expansion by week 6.

Germline V lookup: CDR1 MNHNY, CDR2 SVGAGI (reference sequence). The CDR3 totals 12 residues. Between the trimmed V and J ends, which lost 6 bases and 4 bases, there was a span of 9 bases. Profiling relied on immunoSEQ multiplex PCR, and the TCRdb table lists in-frame clones only, not all of them. The table records about 43,000 clones, roughly 90% of them present only once. A word on this clone: The antigen remains unidentified.

This sequence was found in an adult with an advanced solid tumor such as melanoma, head and neck, liver or kidney cancer. Sample: CD4+ or CD8+ T cells sorted from blood, taken in a trial of the OX40 agonist ivuxolimab. The chain combines TRBV6-6 with TRBJ1-1; no clear D gene. As DNA, the CDR3 is TGTGCCAGCAGCTTCGGAAGCACTGAAGCTTTCTTT. Protein: CASSFGSTEAFF.